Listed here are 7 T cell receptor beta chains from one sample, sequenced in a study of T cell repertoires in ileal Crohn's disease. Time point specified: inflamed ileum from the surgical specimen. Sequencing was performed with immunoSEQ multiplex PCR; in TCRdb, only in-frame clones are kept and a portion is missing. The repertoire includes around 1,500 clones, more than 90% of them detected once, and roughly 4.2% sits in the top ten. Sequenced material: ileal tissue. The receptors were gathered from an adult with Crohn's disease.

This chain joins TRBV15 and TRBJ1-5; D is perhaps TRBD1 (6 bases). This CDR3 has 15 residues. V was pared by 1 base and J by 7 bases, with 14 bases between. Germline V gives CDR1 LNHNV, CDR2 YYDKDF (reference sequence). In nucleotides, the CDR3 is TGTGCCACCAGCAGAGGCGGGGGCCCGGGGCAGCCCCAGCATTTT. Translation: CATSRGGGPGQPQHF.

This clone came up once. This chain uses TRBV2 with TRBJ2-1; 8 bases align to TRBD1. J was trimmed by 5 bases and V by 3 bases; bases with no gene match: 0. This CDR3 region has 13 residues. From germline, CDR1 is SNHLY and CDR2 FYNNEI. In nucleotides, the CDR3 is TGTGCCAGCAGTGAGGACAGGGACAATGAGCAGTTCTTC. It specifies CASSEDRDNEQFF.

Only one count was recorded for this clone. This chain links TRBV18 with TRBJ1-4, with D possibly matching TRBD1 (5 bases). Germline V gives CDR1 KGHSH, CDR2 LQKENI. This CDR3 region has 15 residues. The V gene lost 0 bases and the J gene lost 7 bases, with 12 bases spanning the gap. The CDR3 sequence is CASSPPGQRGEKLFF. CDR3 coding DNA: TGTGCCAGCTCACCACCTGGGCAGAGGGGTGAAAAACTGTTTTTT.

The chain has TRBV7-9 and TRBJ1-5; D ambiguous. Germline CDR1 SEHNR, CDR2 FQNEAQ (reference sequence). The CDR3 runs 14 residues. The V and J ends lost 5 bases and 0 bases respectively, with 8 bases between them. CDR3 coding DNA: TGTGCCAGCAGCCTCCGGGATAGCAATCAGCCCCAGCATTTT. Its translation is CASSLRDSNQPQHF.

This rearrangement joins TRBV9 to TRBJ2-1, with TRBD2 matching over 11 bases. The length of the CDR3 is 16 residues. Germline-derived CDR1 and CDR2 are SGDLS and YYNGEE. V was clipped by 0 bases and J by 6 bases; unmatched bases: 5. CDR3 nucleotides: TGTGCCAGCAGCGTAGGTGGGACTAGCGGACCCAATGAGCAGTTCTTC. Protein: CASSVGGTSGPNEQFF.

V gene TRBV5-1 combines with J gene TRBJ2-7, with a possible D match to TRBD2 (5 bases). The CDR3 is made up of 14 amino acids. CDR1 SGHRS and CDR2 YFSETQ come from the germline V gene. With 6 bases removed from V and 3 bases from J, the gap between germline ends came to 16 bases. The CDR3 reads CASKTAPGDYEQYF. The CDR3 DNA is TGCGCCAGCAAAACCGCCCCCGGGGACTACGAGCAGTACTTC.

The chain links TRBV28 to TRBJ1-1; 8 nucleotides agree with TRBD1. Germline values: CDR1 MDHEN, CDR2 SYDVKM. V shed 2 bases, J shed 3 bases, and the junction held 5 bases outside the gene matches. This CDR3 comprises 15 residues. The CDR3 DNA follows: TGTGCCAGCAGTTTACAGGGGGCGAAGGACACTGAAGCTTTCTTT. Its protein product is CASSLQGAKDTEAFF.